This record looks at one T cell receptor (beta chain) sequence and its context. TCRdb reanalyzed the 5' RACE reads, giving one entry per CDR3 protein sequence and no DNA. The sample data list roughly 150,000 distinct CDR3 sequences. Germline-derived CDR1 and CDR2 are SEHNR and FQNEAQ (reference sequence). The CDR3 covers 17 residues. These data come from a study of monozygotic twins with inflammatory bowel disease. The chain has TRBV7-9 and TRBJ2-1. Sequenced material: blood. This TCR was sampled from a human donor with ulcerative colitis or Crohn's disease, or a healthy co-twin of an affected twin (not recorded which). This CDR3 is CASSHGIAGSSYNEQFF.